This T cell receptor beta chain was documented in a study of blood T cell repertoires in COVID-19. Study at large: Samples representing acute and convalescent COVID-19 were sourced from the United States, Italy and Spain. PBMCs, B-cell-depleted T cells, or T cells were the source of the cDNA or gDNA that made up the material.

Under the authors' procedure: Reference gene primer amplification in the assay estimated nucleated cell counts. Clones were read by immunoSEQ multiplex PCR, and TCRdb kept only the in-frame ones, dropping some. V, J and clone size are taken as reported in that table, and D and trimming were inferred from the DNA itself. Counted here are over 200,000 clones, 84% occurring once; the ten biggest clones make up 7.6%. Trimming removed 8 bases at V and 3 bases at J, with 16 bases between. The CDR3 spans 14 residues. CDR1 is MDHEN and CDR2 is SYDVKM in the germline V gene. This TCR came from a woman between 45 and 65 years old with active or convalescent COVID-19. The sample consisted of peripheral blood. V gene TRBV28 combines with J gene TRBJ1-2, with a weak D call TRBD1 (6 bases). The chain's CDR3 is CASSLQGSYYGYTF. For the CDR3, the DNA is TGTGCCAGCTCACTACAGGGTTCTTACTATGGCTACACCTTC.